Given below is one T cell receptor beta chain in context. Patients at the Seattle site were enrolled during active infection and followed longitudinally. Trimming took 5 bases from V and 0 from J; bases not matched to a gene: 1. Germline assignment: CDR1 LGHDT and CDR2 YNNKEL (reference sequence). The CDR3 is made up of 15 amino acids. Some clones are missing from TCRdb's copy, which holds only in-frame ones; the method was immunoSEQ multiplex PCR. Among fewer than 200,000 clones, just under 90% were seen once, and the ten largest hold 9.5% to 15%. This sample is part of a study of blood T cell repertoires in COVID-19.

The receptor was isolated from a woman between 65 and 79 years old with COVID-19, enrolled during active disease. The specimen sequenced was peripheral blood. The genes are TRBV3-1 (or the pseudogene TRBV3-2) and TRBJ2-5, with 12 bases identical to TRBD2. The CDR3 reads CASSTSGRNQETQYF. CDR3 DNA sequence: TGTGCCAGCAGCACTAGCGGGAGGAACCAAGAGACCCAGTACTTC.